Below are 6 T cell receptor beta chains sequenced from a single sample in a study of blood T cell repertoires in COVID-19. TCRdb's copy holds only in-frame clones and misses some; the assay was immunoSEQ multiplex PCR. The profile shows about 200,000 clones, around 90% of them singletons. The sequenced material came from PBMCs or T cells enriched from blood (not recorded which). The source is a woman aged 30 to 39 who had recovered from COVID-19.

The chain is built from TRBV18 and TRBJ2-3; 9 positions agree with TRBD2. The CDR3 has 17 residues. With V trimmed by 1 base and J by 1 base, 6 bases remained unmatched. In germline, CDR1 is KGHSH, CDR2 LQKENI. CDR3 DNA: TGTGCCAGCTCACCACGGGCGTCTAGCGGGGGCACAGATACGCAGTATTTT. Encoded protein: CASSPRASSGGTDTQYF.

This chain links TRBV30 with TRBJ2-1; tentatively, D is TRBD2 (5 bases). V was trimmed by 6 bases and J by 7 bases, leaving 10 bases between them. Germline CDR1 GTSNPN, CDR2 SVGIG (reference sequence). CDR3 length: 11 amino acids. The CDR3 sequence: CACRPGNEQFF. The CDR3 region has the DNA TGTGCCTGTAGGCCGGGAAATGAGCAGTTCTTC.

The chain carries TRBV19 and TRBJ2-4, with 7 bases fitting TRBD2. This CDR3 region has 12 residues. CDR1 LNHDA and CDR2 SQIVND come from the germline V gene (reference sequence). V lost 5 bases to trimming and J lost 15 bases; unmatched junction nucleotides: 10. The CDR3 DNA sequence: TGTGCCAGTAGTTCAGCGGGACGGATGCCGTACTTC. It translates to CASSSAGRMPYF. The full variable domain, in which reference TRBV19 and TRBJ2-4 provide the parts outside the CDR3, is DGGITQSPKYLFRKEGQNVTLSCEQNLNHDAMYWYRQDPGQGLRLIYYSQIVNDFQKGDIAEGYSVSREKKESFPLTVTSAQKNPTAFYLCASSSAGRMPYFGAGTRLSVL.

The chain carries TRBV5-1 and TRBJ1-5; unclear D gene. V was trimmed by 1 base and J by 4 bases, leaving 21 bases between them. The CDR3 has 18 amino acids. Germline CDR1 SGHRS, CDR2 YFSETQ. The CDR3 DNA is TGCGCCAGCAGCTTGATTCTCTCCATAGTTAACGCAAATCAGCCCCAGCATTTT. As protein: CASSLILSIVNANQPQHF.

The rearrangement links TRBV9 to TRBJ2-1; 13 positions match TRBD2. This CDR3 is 15 amino acids long. Germline values: CDR1 SGDLS, CDR2 YYNGEE. Trimming at V came to 2 bases and at J to 8 bases, leaving 4 bases not matched to a gene. The CDR3 protein is CASSVTSGGLDEQFF. DNA of the CDR3: TGTGCCAGCAGCGTGACTAGCGGGGGGCTCGATGAGCAGTTCTTC.

This chain connects TRBV19 to TRBJ1-3; D remains ambiguous. Per germline, CDR1 LNHDA and CDR2 SQIVND (reference sequence). The V gene lost 3 bases and the J gene lost 8 bases, with 11 bases spanning the gap. The CDR3 is 13 residues long. The CDR3 protein is CASSMAPEDTIYF. DNA of the CDR3: TGTGCCAGTAGTATGGCCCCAGAGGACACCATATATTTT.